The clone carrying this T cell receptor (beta chain) was observed a single time. Antigen unknown. Clones were sequenced by immunoSEQ multiplex PCR, and TCRdb holds only the in-frame ones, with some missing. The table shows hundreds of thousands of clones, with more than 85% occurring only once. This sample was taken from a study of T cell responses to AZD1222 COVID-19 vaccine. Study outcomes and limitations: Most donors were white British, females outnumbered males, and clonal diversity was possibly underestimated. An increase in Spike-specific TCR breadth and depth was observed after two AZD1222 doses.

V lost 1 base to trimming and J lost 4 bases, with 11 bases between them. In germline, CDR1 is GTSNPN, CDR2 SVGIG (reference sequence). The CDR3 spans 14 residues. The specimen comprised peripheral blood, sampled on day 0 of MenACWY control vaccination. The chain combines TRBV30 with TRBJ1-3; no clear D. This sequence originates from an adult in good health. CDR3 in DNA: TGTGCCTGGAGTGGCCGGGGTTCGGGAAACACCATATATTTT. This sequence encodes CAWSGRGSGNTIYF.